The 27 T cell receptor beta chains presented below share a single source sample, sequenced in a study of read filtering for tumor transcriptome and immune sequencing. The library was built from about 400 ng RNA with molecular barcoded adaptors for alpha/delta and beta/gamma chains. MiXCR, applied by TCRdb to the reads, yields one record per CDR3 protein. The sample yields tens of thousands of distinct CDR3 sequences, around a sixth seen once. The sequenced material came from a population of CD138-negative cells sorted from bone marrow. These TCRs come from a donor aged 40 or over with multiple myeloma.

This clonotype was found a few times. The rearrangement links TRBV5-4 to TRBJ2-1; 15 bases fit TRBD2. The germline V gene has CDR1 SGHNT and CDR2 YYREEE (reference sequence). The CDR3 consists of 16 residues. Germline trimming cut 4 bases from V and 8 bases from J; bases unmatched to any gene: 7. The DNA of the CDR3 is TGTGCCAGCAGCCGCGGGACTAGCGGGAGGAGGGATGAGCAGTTCTTC. It translates to CASSRGTSGRRDEQFF.

This clonotype was found a few times. The rearrangement joins TRBV10-3 to TRBJ1-1; D remains ambiguous. The CDR3 runs to 14 residues. The germline CDR1 and CDR2 sequences are ENHRY and SYGVKD. Deletions cut 10 bases from V and 3 bases from J, with 18 bases between. CDR3 coding DNA: TGTGCCACCCGTTTTGGAGGGAGCGACACTGAAGCTTTCTTT. Protein product: CATRFGGSDTEAFF.

This clonotype has ten or more counts. The chain is built from TRBV7-6 and TRBJ1-1, with 7 positions matching TRBD1. CDR1 SGHVS and CDR2 FNYEAQ come from the germline V gene. V trimming: 6 bases; J trimming: 7 bases; junction bases outside the gene matches: 5. This CDR3 is built from 12 residues. Here the CDR3 reads CASSSDRVEAFF. CDR3 coding DNA: TGTGCCAGCAGTTCTGACAGGGTTGAAGCTTTCTTT.

The chain has TRBV10-1 and TRBJ2-7, with TRBD2 identical over 10 bases. Germline CDR1 and CDR2: WNHNN and SYGVQD (reference sequence). This CDR3 comprises 14 residues. J was trimmed by 5 bases and V by 4 bases; bases with no gene match: 5. The CDR3 DNA reads as TGCGCCAGCAGTGCATCACTAGCGGGAAACGAGCAGTACTTC. It yields the protein CASSASLAGNEQYF.

The chain joins TRBV29-1 to TRBJ2-7; D may be TRBD1 (5 bases). Germline loops: CDR1 SQVTM, CDR2 ANQGSEA. This CDR3 spans 14 amino acids. The V end lost 5 bases, the J end lost 3 bases, and 17 bases lay between the germline ends. The CDR3 protein is CSVSFGARSYEQYF. The CDR3 DNA sequence: TGCAGCGTTTCCTTTGGGGCCCGGAGCTACGAGCAGTACTTC.

By frequency in the sample, this clonotype is medium-sized. The CDR3 nucleotides read TGTGCCAGCAGTTACTTTCGACAGCTCTACGAGCAGTACTTC. Amino acids: CASSYFRQLYEQYF. The genes are TRBV6-6 and TRBJ2-7; D is perhaps TRBD1 (5 bases). The CDR3 covers 14 residues. With 1 base removed from V and 3 bases from J, the gap between germline ends came to 10 bases. Germline V gene lookup returns CDR1 MNHNY and CDR2 SVGAGI (reference sequence).

This clonotype was detected ten times or more. The chain carries TRBV20-1 and TRBJ2-5; TRBD2 matches at 9 bases. Germline CDR1 is DFQATT and CDR2 is SNEGSKA (reference sequence). This CDR3 comprises 13 residues. The V and J ends lost 4 bases and 3 bases, in that order; junction bases with no gene match: 3. The CDR3 reads CSATGLAKETQYF. CDR3 sequence (DNA): TGCAGTGCTACGGGACTAGCAAAAGAGACCCAGTACTTC.

The chain has TRBV6-1 and TRBJ2-1, with 7 bases matching TRBD2. The CDR3 sequence is 15 residues long. The V and J ends lost 7 bases and 13 bases, in that order; junction bases with no gene match: 19. Per the germline V gene, CDR1 is MNHNS and CDR2 is SASEGT. The CDR3 sequence: CASIAMGSGIGEQFF. CDR3 coding DNA: TGTGCCAGCATTGCCATGGGAAGCGGGATCGGTGAACAGTTCTTC.

This clonotype occurred many times. The chain links TRBV5-5 to TRBJ2-7; TRBD2 might be the D (5 bases). V was pared by 4 bases and J by 7 bases, with 18 bases between. In germline, CDR1 is SGHKS, CDR2 YYEKEE (reference sequence). CDR3 size: 14 residues. DNA of the CDR3: TGTGCCAGCAGCCCTGCCCCTTCCCGAGGGGAGCAGTACTTC. Its translation: CASSPAPSRGEQYF.

This clonotype was seen ten or more times. This rearrangement joins TRBV7-2 to TRBJ2-5, with D possibly being TRBD2 (5 bases). The germline CDR1 and CDR2 sequences are SGHTA and FQGNSA. V dropped 3 bases and J dropped 4 bases, with 9 bases sitting between them. The CDR3 covers 13 residues. CDR3 sequence (DNA): TGTGCCAGCAGCTTGAGGGTTCTAGAGACCCAGTACTTC. Translation gives CASSLRVLETQYF.

This clonotype was seen only once. This may stem from a read error, because a much larger clone lies one nucleotide away. The limits of the CDR3 on the DNA are not certain, so only TCRdb's listed CDR3 is given. This chain connects TRBV7-8 to TRBJ2-7; whether TRBD1, the table's D call, matches the DNA was not checked. The CDR3 is 16 residues long, counting both termini. Germline CDR1 and CDR2: SGHVS and FQNEAQ. The CDR3 loop is CASSLVARGSSYERYF.

This clonotype was observed many times. The J gene is TRBJ1-1, the V gene TRBV6-6, with D tentatively TRBD1 (6 bases). Germline V gene data show CDR1 as MNHNY and CDR2 as SVGAGI (reference sequence). Trimming left V 2 bases short and J 6 bases short, with 16 bases between. CDR3 length: 15 amino acids. Here the CDR3 reads CASSYGGGAIPEAFF. DNA of the CDR3: TGTGCCAGCAGTTACGGGGGGGGGGCGATCCCTGAAGCTTTCTTT.

Many counts were recorded for this clonotype. CDR3 residues: CASSQPASGRHEQYF. The CDR3 DNA reads as TGTGCCAGCAGCCAGCCGGCTAGCGGGAGGCACGAGCAGTACTTC. The rearrangement links TRBV5-8 to TRBJ2-7; TRBD2 matches 11 bases. After removal of 4 bases from V and 5 bases from J, the junction contained 8 bases not matched to a gene. From germline, CDR1 is SGHTS and CDR2 YDEGEE. There are 15 residues in the CDR3.

This clonotype counts as medium-sized. The genes are TRBV9 and TRBJ2-1; D gene unclear. The CDR3 totals 13 residues. CDR1 SGDLS and CDR2 YYNGEE come from the germline V gene. The germline V and J ends were trimmed by 0 bases and 7 bases, with 8 bases remaining between them. The CDR3 DNA sequence: TGTGCCAGCAGCGTAGATGTGGGGAATGAGCAGTTCTTC. Amino acids: CASSVDVGNEQFF.

In its sample, this clonotype was seen many times. The chain employs TRBV10-3 and TRBJ1-4; tentative D call: TRBD1 (5 bases). The ends were cut back, 6 bases at V and 0 bases at J, with 14 bases in the middle. There are 16 residues in the CDR3. Germline V lookup: CDR1 ENHRY, CDR2 SYGVKD. CDR3: CAIRPGRRPTNEKLFF. The CDR3 bases are TGTGCCATCAGACCGGGACGTAGACCAACTAATGAAAAACTGTTTTTT.

The sample holds many counts of this clonotype. This chain links TRBV10-3 with TRBJ2-5; 7 bases map to TRBD2. Germline lookup yields CDR1 ENHRY and CDR2 SYGVKD. CDR3 length: 14 residues. Trimming removed 10 bases from V and 4 bases from J; junction bases left unmatched: 12. The CDR3: CATAGTKGGETQYF. The DNA of the CDR3 is TGTGCCACGGCCGGGACTAAAGGAGGAGAGACCCAGTACTTC.

This clonotype was counted many times. J is TRBJ1-1 and V is TRBV6-6, with no clear D. Germline loops: CDR1 MNHNY, CDR2 SVGAGI (reference sequence). Trimming stripped 7 bases from V and 4 bases from J, with 19 bases between. CDR3 length: 15 amino acids. CDR3 amino acids: CASNLVGGSGTEAFF. The CDR3 nucleotides read TGTGCCAGCAACCTCGTGGGAGGTAGTGGCACTGAAGCTTTCTTT.

This clonotype qualifies as medium-sized. The rearrangement joins TRBV6-1 to TRBJ2-1, with 13 bases that match TRBD2. V lost 4 bases to trimming and J lost 6 bases; unmatched junction nucleotides: 6. Per the germline V gene, CDR1 is MNHNS and CDR2 is SASEGT. CDR3 length: 16 amino acids. This CDR3 reads CASSGGLAGVINEQFF. The CDR3 DNA is TGTGCCAGCAGTGGTGGACTAGCGGGAGTGATCAATGAGCAGTTCTTC.

This clonotype is medium-sized (0.01 to 0.1%) within its sample. CDR3 bases: TGTGCCAGCAGGGGATTCGGGGCATCCACTAGCGGGACCTACAATGAGCAGTTCTTC. The encoded protein is CASRGFGASTSGTYNEQFF. The V gene is TRBV6-5, the J gene TRBJ2-1; 10 bases are a match to TRBD2. Germline V gives CDR1 MNHEY, CDR2 SVGAGI. V trimming: 6 bases; J trimming: 2 bases; junction bases outside the gene matches: 16. CDR3 length equals 19 residues.

This chain joins TRBV12-3 or TRBV12-4 and TRBJ1-1, with D hard to call. V lost 6 bases to trimming and J lost 5 bases, with 16 bases between them. There are 14 residues in the CDR3. In nucleotides, the CDR3 is TGTGCCAGCAGAGACGGGGTCCAAAAAACTGAAGCTTTCTTT. Its protein is CASRDGVQKTEAFF.

Notes on this clonotype: A much larger clonotype is one base distant, so this may be a read error. This CDR3 fails to terminate in the conserved phenylalanine or tryptophan, so it likely reflects a read error. V gene TRBV12-3 or TRBV12-4 combines with J gene TRBJ2-5; possibly TRBD1 for D (6 bases). This CDR3 comprises 14 residues. V was cut by 5 bases and J by 5 bases, with 15 bases left in between. The CDR3 is CASSPGAGDETQYV. The CDR3 DNA sequence: TGTGCCAGCAGTCCCGGTGCAGGGGATGAGACCCAGTACGTC.

This clonotype was observed at least ten times. This chain links TRBV6-1 with TRBJ1-1; D is possibly TRBD1 (6 bases). Germline V gene lookup returns CDR1 MNHNS and CDR2 SASEGT. The CDR3 length is 16 residues. Trimming took off 2 bases at V and 0 bases at J, with 13 bases between the two ends. The CDR3 DNA follows: TGTGCCAGCAGTGAAAGCGCGGGGGCGTTGAACACTGAAGCTTTCTTT. Encoded protein: CASSESAGALNTEAFF.

By frequency in the sample, this clonotype is medium-sized. V and J are TRBV7-8 and TRBJ2-1; TRBD2 agrees at 9 bases. Per the germline V gene, CDR1 is SGHVS and CDR2 is FQNEAQ. The CDR3 is 17 residues long. V gave up 4 bases and J gave up 0 bases; unmatched junction bases: 7. The CDR3, as DNA: TGTGCCAGCAGCTCCCTAGCGGGAATGAGCTCCTACAATGAGCAGTTCTTC. Translating gives CASSSLAGMSSYNEQFF. Filled out from reference TRBV7-8 and TRBJ2-1, the complete variable domain reads GAGVSQSPRYKVAKRGQDVALRCDPISGHVSLFWYQQALGQGPEFLTYFQNEAQLDKSGLPSDRFFAERPEGSVSTLKIQRTQQEDSAVYLCASSSLAGMSSYNEQFFGPGTRLTVL.

This clonotype was counted a single time. This may be a read error: a much more frequent sequence differs by one nucleotide. The chain combines TRBV28 with TRBJ2-1; 7 positions agree with TRBD2. After removal of 11 bases from V and 8 bases from J, the junction contained 9 bases not matched to a gene. Germline-derived CDR1 and CDR2 are MDHEN and SYDVKM. The CDR3 is 12 amino acids. The CDR3 protein is CAGNGEGHEQFF. In DNA, the CDR3 is TGTGCCGGCAATGGGGAGGGTCATGAGCAGTTCTTC. Supplemented by reference TRBV28 and TRBJ2-1, the full variable domain reads DVKVTQSSRYLVKRTGEKVFLECVQDMDHENMFWYRQDPGLGLRLIYFSYDVKMKEKGDIPEGYSVSREKKERFSLILESASTNQTSMYLCAGNGEGHEQFFGPGTRLTVL.

This clonotype was seen repeatedly, ten times or more. The chain recombines TRBV28 with TRBJ1-1; perhaps TRBD1 as D (5 bases). Germline V lookup: CDR1 MDHEN, CDR2 SYDVKM. Trimming pared 6 bases from V and 1 base from J, leaving 9 bases between. The CDR3 length is 13 residues. CDR3 region: CASRRGQNTEAFF. CDR3 coding DNA: TGTGCCAGCAGGCGTGGACAGAACACTGAAGCTTTCTTT.

This clonotype was counted at least ten times. The rearrangement links TRBV30 to TRBJ2-7, with D perhaps given as TRBD1 or TRBD2 (5 bases each). Trimming removed 3 bases at V and 7 bases at J, with 16 bases between. CDR3 length: 13 amino acids. Germline CDR1 and CDR2: GTSNPN and SVGIG (reference sequence). The CDR3 reads CAWRDGTADEQYF. CDR3 DNA: TGTGCCTGGAGGGACGGGACGGCTGATGAGCAGTACTTC.

This clonotype has a handful of counts. The V and J genes are TRBV19 and TRBJ2-3; D possibly corresponds to TRBD1 (6 bases). Germline V gives CDR1 LNHDA, CDR2 SQIVND (reference sequence). V was clipped by 3 bases and J by 0 bases, with 22 bases between them. The CDR3 contains 19 residues. CDR3 DNA sequence: TGTGCCAGTAGTATGGAAGGGACGACAGGACGACCTAGCACAGATACGCAGTATTTT. Translated: CASSMEGTTGRPSTDTQYF.